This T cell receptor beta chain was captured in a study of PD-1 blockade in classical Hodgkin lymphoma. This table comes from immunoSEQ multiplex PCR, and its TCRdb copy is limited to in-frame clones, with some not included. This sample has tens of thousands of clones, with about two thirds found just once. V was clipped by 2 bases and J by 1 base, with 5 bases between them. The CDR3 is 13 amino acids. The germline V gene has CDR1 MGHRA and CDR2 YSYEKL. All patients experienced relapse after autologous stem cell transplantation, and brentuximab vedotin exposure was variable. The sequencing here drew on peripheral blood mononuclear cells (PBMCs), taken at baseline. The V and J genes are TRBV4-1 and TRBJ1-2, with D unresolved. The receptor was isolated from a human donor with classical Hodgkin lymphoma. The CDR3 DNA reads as TGCGCCAGCAGCCAAATTCTTAACTATGGCTACACCTTC. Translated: CASSQILNYGYTF.